What follows are 2 T cell receptor beta chains derived from one specimen sequenced in a study of human T cells and chemical hapten exposure. Time point defined: healthy volunteer bleed at 2 weeks. Total RNA extraction was carried out from unfractionated whole blood. TCRdb analysed the RACE reads with MiXCR anew, one entry per CDR3 protein. Of roughly 130,000 distinct CDR3 sequences in the sample, about 9.4% were seen once. Sequenced: whole blood. These receptors came from a male donor in good health. Some clones in this sample may be carry-over from other donors' samples.

In its sample, this clonotype was seen a few times. The rearrangement links TRBV7-9 to TRBJ2-1; 7 bases align to TRBD2. This CDR3 is 15 amino acids long. The germline V gene encodes CDR1 SEHNR and CDR2 FQNEAQ (reference sequence). Trimming cost V 1 base and J 4 bases; bases outside gene matches: 4. CDR3 sequence (DNA): TGTGCCAGCAGCTTAGGGGGACTACCTTACAATGAGCAGTTCTTC. Amino acids: CASSLGGLPYNEQFF.

The chain links TRBV27 to TRBJ2-1, with a possible D match to TRBD1 (5 bases). The CDR3 contains 16 residues. The germline V and J ends were trimmed by 0 bases and 3 bases, with 12 bases remaining between them. The germline CDR1 and CDR2 sequences are MNHEY and SMNVEV (reference sequence). The CDR3 sequence: CASSLSGQGLYNEQFF. CDR3 DNA: TGTGCCAGCAGTTTATCCGGCCAGGGCCTCTACAATGAGCAGTTCTTC.